The 15 T cell receptor beta chains given below trace back to one sample, sequenced in a study of T-cell reconstitution after alpha-beta-depleted transplantation in children. Unique molecular identifiers were incorporated into the prepared TCRbeta library. TCRdb re-called the PCR reads with MiXCR, one entry per CDR3 protein. Of approximately 350,000 distinct CDR3 sequences listed, 13% are singletons. The sequencing here drew on PBMCs, taken from the stem cell graft. These receptors came from a human donor who donated a stem cell graft to a child with Fanconi anemia.

This clonotype has at least ten counts. The V gene is TRBV7-8, the J gene TRBJ1-1; D remains unclear. Trimming stripped 5 bases from V and 6 bases from J, with 16 bases between. The germline CDR1 and CDR2 sequences are SGHVS and FQNEAQ. This CDR3 comprises 14 residues. This chain's CDR3 is CASSPRFEQSEAFF. CDR3 sequence (DNA): TGTGCCAGCAGCCCCCGGTTCGAACAATCTGAAGCTTTCTTT.

Only a few counts were recorded for this clonotype. The chain employs TRBV2 and TRBJ2-1; 8 nucleotides align to TRBD1. V lost 8 bases to trimming and J lost 7 bases; unmatched junction nucleotides: 7. CDR1 and CDR2 from the germline V gene are SNHLY and FYNNEI. This CDR3 is built from 13 residues. CDR3 sequence reads: CASDRDRKNEQFF. The CDR3 region has the DNA TGTGCCAGCGATAGGGACAGGAAGAATGAGCAGTTCTTC.

This clonotype was recorded a few times. CDR3 residues: CASILASGGAGNEQFF. In DNA, the CDR3 is TGTGCCAGCATCCTCGCAAGCGGGGGGGCGGGTAATGAGCAGTTCTTC. V usage is TRBV13 and J usage is TRBJ2-1, with TRBD2 matching over 10 bases. V was clipped by 7 bases and J by 7 bases; unmatched bases: 13. Per the germline V gene, CDR1 is PRHDT and CDR2 is FYEKMQ (reference sequence). The CDR3 spans 16 residues.

At least ten counts were recorded for this clonotype. J is TRBJ2-1 and V is TRBV3-1; maybe TRBD2 (6 bases). The CDR3 sequence is 14 residues long. Trimming took 1 base from V and 8 from J, leaving 12 bases between them. Germline V gene lookup returns CDR1 LGHDT and CDR2 YNNKEL (reference sequence). CDR3 DNA: TGTGCCAGCAGCCAAGTGGGTAAGCGGGATGAGCAGTTCTTC. Amino acid sequence: CASSQVGKRDEQFF.

This clonotype was detected a few times. The chain carries TRBV7-7 and TRBJ2-1; 8 bases line up with TRBD1. V was pared by 5 bases and J by 6 bases, with 6 bases of the junction left unmatched. Germline V gives CDR1 SSHAT, CDR2 FNYEAQ (reference sequence). The CDR3 has 14 amino acids. The CDR3 protein is CASSQNTGGNEQFF. The DNA for the CDR3 is TGTGCCAGCAGCCAGAATACAGGGGGCAATGAGCAGTTCTTC.

The chain is built from TRBV9 and TRBJ1-1; tentative D call: TRBD1 (5 bases). V was cut by 3 bases and J by 6 bases, with 15 bases left in between. The CDR3 runs 14 residues. Germline loops: CDR1 SGDLS, CDR2 YYNGEE. CDR3 amino acids: CASSADLGRAEAFF. The CDR3 DNA reads TGTGCCAGCAGCGCCGACCTGGGGCGCGCTGAAGCTTTCTTT.

The chain has TRBV20-1 and TRBJ2-1, with 12 bases identical to TRBD2. The V and J ends lost 5 bases and 4 bases, in that order; junction bases with no gene match: 6. The CDR3 contains 15 residues. Germline V lookup: CDR1 DFQATT, CDR2 SNEGSKA (reference sequence). Written as DNA, the CDR3 is TGCAGTGCTGGAGGACTAGCGGGGAAATACAATGAGCAGTTCTTC. It translates to CSAGGLAGKYNEQFF.

This clonotype was seen ten or more times. The chain couples TRBV7-2 to TRBJ2-5; weak D call: TRBD1 (5 bases). The V end lost 0 bases, the J end lost 2 bases, and 13 bases lay between the germline ends. Germline V gives CDR1 SGHTA, CDR2 FQGNSA. CDR3 size: 16 residues. CDR3 region: CASSLAITDKQETQYF. CDR3 in DNA: TGTGCCAGCAGCTTAGCCATAACGGACAAACAAGAGACCCAGTACTTC.

This clonotype was counted only a few times. The rearrangement uses TRBV5-1 and TRBJ2-3; D gene unclear. In germline, CDR1 is SGHRS, CDR2 YFSETQ. The CDR3 sequence is 12 residues long. Deletions cut 1 base from V and 5 bases from J, with 5 bases between. The CDR3 sequence: CASSLKEDTQYF. The CDR3 coding sequence is TGCGCCAGCAGCTTGAAGGAAGATACGCAGTATTTT.

This clonotype came up many times. V is TRBV20-1 and J is TRBJ1-1; the D gene is possibly TRBD1 (5 bases). V was clipped by 3 bases and J by 0 bases, with 11 bases between them. The CDR3 covers 14 residues. The germline gives CDR1 DFQATT, CDR2 SNEGSKA (reference sequence). CDR3 sequence: CSARREGLNTEAFF. The DNA of the CDR3 is TGCAGTGCTAGGAGGGAGGGACTGAACACTGAAGCTTTCTTT.

The table lists this clonotype with many counts. This chain uses TRBV18 with TRBJ2-2; a weak D match, TRBD1 (5 bases). This CDR3 has 15 residues. Trimming left V 8 bases short and J 6 bases short, with 19 bases between. CDR1 is KGHSH and CDR2 is LQKENI in the germline V gene. CDR3 residues: CASPLGPSESGELFF. Here the CDR3 DNA reads TGTGCCAGCCCCTTGGGGCCCTCGGAGTCCGGGGAGCTGTTTTTT.

The chain is built from TRBV20-1 and TRBJ1-2; no definite D call. V lost 6 bases and J 4 bases, leaving 9 bases between the germline ends. This CDR3 comprises 11 residues. Germline V gene lookup returns CDR1 DFQATT and CDR2 SNEGSKA (reference sequence). The CDR3 loop is CSAKERYGYTF. The CDR3 DNA is TGCAGTGCCAAGGAACGCTATGGCTACACCTTC.

This clonotype was detected many times. The chain links TRBV7-9 to TRBJ1-6; D is uncertain. CDR1 and CDR2 (germline): SEHNR, FQNEAQ (reference sequence). V gave up 1 base and J gave up 5 bases, with 6 bases separating them. This CDR3 is built from 14 residues. This chain's CDR3 is CASSLVVNNSPLHF. For the CDR3, the DNA is TGTGCCAGCAGCTTAGTAGTGAATAATTCACCCCTCCACTTT.

DNA for the CDR3: TGTGCCAGCAGCTTAACCGCCGGTCAGGGCGAGCAGTTCTTC. Translated, it gives CASSLTAGQGEQFF. The chain has TRBV7-3 and TRBJ2-1, with D tentatively TRBD1 (5 bases). The CDR3 has 14 amino acids. Germline assignment: CDR1 SGHTA and CDR2 FQGTGA. The V gene lost 0 bases and the J gene lost 10 bases, with 13 bases spanning the gap.

This chain uses TRBV29-1 with TRBJ2-5; the D gene could be TRBD1 or TRBD2 (5 bases each). Trimming shortened V by 4 bases and J by 2 bases, and 8 bases separated the two germline ends. This CDR3 region has 12 residues. The germline CDR1 and CDR2 sequences are SQVTM and ANQGSEA. CDR3 DNA sequence: TGCAGCGTTGGGGGGTATCAAGAGACCCAGTACTTC. It encodes CSVGGYQETQYF.